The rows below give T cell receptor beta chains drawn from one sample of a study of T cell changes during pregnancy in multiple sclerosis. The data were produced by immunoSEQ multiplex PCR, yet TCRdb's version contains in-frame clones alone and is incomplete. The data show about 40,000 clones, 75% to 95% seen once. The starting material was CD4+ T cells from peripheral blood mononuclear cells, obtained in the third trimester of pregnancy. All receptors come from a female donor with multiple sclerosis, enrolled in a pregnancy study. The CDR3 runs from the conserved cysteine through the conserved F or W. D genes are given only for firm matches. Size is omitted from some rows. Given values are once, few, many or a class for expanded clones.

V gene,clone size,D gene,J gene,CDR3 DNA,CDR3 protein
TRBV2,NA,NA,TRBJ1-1,TGTGCCAGCGGGCTGAAGGTTGAAGCTTTCTTT,CASGLKVEAFF
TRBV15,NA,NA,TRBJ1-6,TGTGCCACCAGCAGAGATCCGGCCTATAATTCACCCCTCCACTTT,CATSRDPAYNSPLHF
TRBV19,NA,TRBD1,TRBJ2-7,TGTGCCAGTAGTATGAGAGGGGGCTATAACGAGCAGTACTTC,CASSMRGGYNEQYF
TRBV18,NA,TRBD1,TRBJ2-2,TGTGCCAGCTCATCCGGGACAGGCGCGAACACCGGGGAGCTGTTTTTT,CASSSGTGANTGELFF
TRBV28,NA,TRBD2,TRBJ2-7,TGTGCCAGCAGTTGGACTAGCGGGATCTACGAGCAGTACTTC,CASSWTSGIYEQYF
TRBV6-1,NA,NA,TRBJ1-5,TGTGCCAGCAGTGAAGCGCGGAATCAGCCCCAGCATTTT,CASSEARNQPQHF
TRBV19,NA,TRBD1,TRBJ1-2,TGTGCCAGTAGTATAACACCGGGACAGGGGGCCGGTGGCTACACCTTC,CASSITPGQGAGGYTF
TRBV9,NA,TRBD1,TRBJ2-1,TGTGCCAGCAGCGTCGGACAGGGGGTCAACAATGAGCAGTTCTTC,CASSVGQGVNNEQFF
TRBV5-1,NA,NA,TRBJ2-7,TGCGCCAGCAGCTTACTCGGGGACTACGAGCAGTACTTC,CASSLLGDYEQYF
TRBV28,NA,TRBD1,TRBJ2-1,TGTGCCAGCGGTGGGACAGGATACAATGAGCAGTTCTTC,CASGGTGYNEQFF
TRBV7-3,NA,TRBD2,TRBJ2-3,TGTGCCAGCAGCTTACGGGGGACTAGCGGGAGGGCTACGGCAGATACGCAGTATTTT,CASSLRGTSGRATADTQYF
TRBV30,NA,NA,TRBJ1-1,TGTGCCTGGAGTCGGGTTCGGAGCACTGAAGCTTTCTTT,CAWSRVRSTEAFF
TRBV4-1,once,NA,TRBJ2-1,TGCGCCAGCAGCCAAGAGGAGAGATACAATGAGCAGTTCTTC,CASSQEERYNEQFF
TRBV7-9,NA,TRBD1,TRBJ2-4,TGTGCCAGCAGCCCGAGAAGGGGGCTAGCCAAAAACATTCAGTACTTC,CASSPRRGLAKNIQYF
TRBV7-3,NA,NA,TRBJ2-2,TGTGCCAGCAGCCCCGCCGGACTTCGCGACACCGGGGAGCTGTTTTTT,CASSPAGLRDTGELFF
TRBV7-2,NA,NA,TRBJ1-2,TGTGCCAGCAGCCGTACACAGACCCATGGCTACACCTTC,CASSRTQTHGYTF
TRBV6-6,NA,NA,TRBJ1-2,TGTGCCAGCAGTTACTCGAGGAGTAATGGCTACACCTTC,CASSYSRSNGYTF
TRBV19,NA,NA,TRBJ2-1,TGTGCCAGTACAGGGAACTCTGAGCAGTTCTTC,CASTGNSEQFF
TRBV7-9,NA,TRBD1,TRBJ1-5,TGTGCCAGCAGCTTAGCGGCGGGCAGGGGGCATCAGCCCCAGCATTTT,CASSLAAGRGHQPQHF
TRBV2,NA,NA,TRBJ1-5,TGTGCCAGCAGGAGAGACGGGGATAATCAGCCCCAGCATTTT,CASRRDGDNQPQHF
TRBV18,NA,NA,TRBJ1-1,TGTGCCAGCTCATCTCTCGACAGTTTGAACACTGAAGCTTTCTTT,CASSSLDSLNTEAFF
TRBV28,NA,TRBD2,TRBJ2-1,TGTGCCAGCAGTTTATTATCGGGAGGGCGATATGAGCAGTTCTTC,CASSLLSGGRYEQFF
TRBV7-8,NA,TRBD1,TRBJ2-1,TGTGCCAGCAGCTTCTGGGACAGGGTAGACAATGAGCAGTTCTTC,CASSFWDRVDNEQFF
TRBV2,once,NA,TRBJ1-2,TGTGCCAGCAGTGAAATCCAGTTCTATGGCTACACCTTC,CASSEIQFYGYTF
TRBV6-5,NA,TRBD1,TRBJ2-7,TGTGCCAGCAGTCCCGGGACAGGGAGGTTCGAGCAGTACTTC,CASSPGTGRFEQYF
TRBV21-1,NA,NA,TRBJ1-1,TGTGCCAGCAACATTGGCGGCACTGAAGCTTTCTTT,CASNIGGTEAFF
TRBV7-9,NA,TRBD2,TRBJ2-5,TGTGCCAGCAGCTTCCTAGCGGGAAATCCCCAAGAGACCCAGTACTTC,CASSFLAGNPQETQYF
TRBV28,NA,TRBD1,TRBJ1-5,TGTGCCAGCAGTCCCCGGACAGGGGCCCAGCTAACGCCCCAGCATTTT,CASSPRTGAQLTPQHF
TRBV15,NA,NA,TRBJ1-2,TGTGCCACCAGCAGAGATCAGGGAAGCTATGGCTACACCTTC,CATSRDQGSYGYTF
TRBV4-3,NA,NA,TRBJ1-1,TGCGCCAGCAGCCAAGATGTCGGGAGGAAGGCTTTCTTT,CASSQDVGRKAFF
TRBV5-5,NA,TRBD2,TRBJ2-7,TGTGCCAGCAGCTTGGCCGTCACTAGCGGGAGTGTCACCTACGAGCAGTACTTC,CASSLAVTSGSVTYEQYF
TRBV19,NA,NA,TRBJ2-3,TGTGCCAGTAGTTGGAGGGCCGCAGATACGCAGTATTTT,CASSWRAADTQYF
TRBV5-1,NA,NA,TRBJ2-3,TGCGCCAGCAGCTTAGGGGGAGTGAGCACAGATACGCAGTATTTT,CASSLGGVSTDTQYF
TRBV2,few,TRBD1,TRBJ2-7,TGTGCCAGCAGGTTATCCGGACAGGCCGCCTACGAGCAGTACTTC,CASRLSGQAAYEQYF
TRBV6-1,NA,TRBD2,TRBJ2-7,TGTGCCAGCAGCGCCGGACTAGCGGGAGTGAGGGAGCAGTACTTC,CASSAGLAGVREQYF
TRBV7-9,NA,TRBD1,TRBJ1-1,TGTGCCAGCAGCGGGGGGACAGGTGCCGTAGCAGGCACTGAAGCTTTCTTT,CASSGGTGAVAGTEAFF
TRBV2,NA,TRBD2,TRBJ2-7,TGTGCCAGCAGGGCCCGGACTAGCGGGAGGGGTGAGCAGTACTTC,CASRARTSGRGEQYF
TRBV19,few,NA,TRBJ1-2,TGTGCCAGTACCCAACACGCCGGGTCCTATGGCTACACCTTC,CASTQHAGSYGYTF
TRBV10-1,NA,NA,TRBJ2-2,TGCGCCAGCCCCACCACGAGTTCCGGGGAGCTGTTTTTT,CASPTTSSGELFF
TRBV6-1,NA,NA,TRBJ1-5,TGTGCCAGCAGTGAAGGGGGGGGCAATCAGCCCCAGCATTTT,CASSEGGGNQPQHF
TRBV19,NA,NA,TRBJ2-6,TGTGCCAGTACCCAGGATCGCTCTGGGGCCAACGTCCTGACTTTC,CASTQDRSGANVLTF
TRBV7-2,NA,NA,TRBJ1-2,TGTGCCAGCAGCCCACGGCCCAGACAGGACGGCTACACCTTC,CASSPRPRQDGYTF
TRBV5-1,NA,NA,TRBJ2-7,TGCGCCAGCAGCTTGGGGGGGGACTCAAAGGCAGGGTACTTC,CASSLGGDSKAGYF
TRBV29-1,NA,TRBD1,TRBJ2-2,TGCAGCGTTGAATTATTCCGAGCAGGGGGGAACACCGGGGAGCTGTTTTTT,CSVELFRAGGNTGELFF
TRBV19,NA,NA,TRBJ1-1,TGTGCCAGTAGTATACAGGGGCTGAACACTGAAGCTTTCTTT,CASSIQGLNTEAFF
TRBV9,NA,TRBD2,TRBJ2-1,TGTGCCAGCAGCTCGGGACTAGCGGGACCTGGCCATGAGCAGTTCTTC,CASSSGLAGPGHEQFF